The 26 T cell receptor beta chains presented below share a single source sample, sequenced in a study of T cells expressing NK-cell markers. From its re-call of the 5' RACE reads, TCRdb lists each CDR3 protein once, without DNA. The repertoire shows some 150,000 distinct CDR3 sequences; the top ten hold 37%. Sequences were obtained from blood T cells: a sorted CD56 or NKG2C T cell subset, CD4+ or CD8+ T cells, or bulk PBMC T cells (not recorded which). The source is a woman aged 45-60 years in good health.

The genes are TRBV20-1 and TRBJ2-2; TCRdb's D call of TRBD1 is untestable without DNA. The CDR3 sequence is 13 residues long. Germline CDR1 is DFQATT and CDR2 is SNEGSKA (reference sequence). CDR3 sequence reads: CSARDRVTGELFF.

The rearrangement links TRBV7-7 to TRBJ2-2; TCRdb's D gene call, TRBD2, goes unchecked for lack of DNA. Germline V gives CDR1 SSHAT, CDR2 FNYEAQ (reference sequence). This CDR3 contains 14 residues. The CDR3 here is CASSRLAGDGELFF.

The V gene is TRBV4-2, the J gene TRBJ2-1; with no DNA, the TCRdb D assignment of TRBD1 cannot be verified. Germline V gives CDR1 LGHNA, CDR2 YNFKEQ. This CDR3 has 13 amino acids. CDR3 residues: CASSHDRGHEQFF.

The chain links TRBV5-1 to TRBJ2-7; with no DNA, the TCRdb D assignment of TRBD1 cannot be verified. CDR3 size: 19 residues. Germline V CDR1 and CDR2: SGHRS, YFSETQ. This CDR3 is CASSLSVDRPLEAPFEQYF.

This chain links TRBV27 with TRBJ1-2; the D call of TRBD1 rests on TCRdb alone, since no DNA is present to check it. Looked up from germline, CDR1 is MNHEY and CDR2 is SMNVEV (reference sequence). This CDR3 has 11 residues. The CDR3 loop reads CASGAGVGYTF.

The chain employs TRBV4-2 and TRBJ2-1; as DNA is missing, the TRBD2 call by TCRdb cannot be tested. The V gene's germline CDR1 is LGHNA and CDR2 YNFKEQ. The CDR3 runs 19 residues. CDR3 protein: CASSQDLTSGSRSYNEQFF.

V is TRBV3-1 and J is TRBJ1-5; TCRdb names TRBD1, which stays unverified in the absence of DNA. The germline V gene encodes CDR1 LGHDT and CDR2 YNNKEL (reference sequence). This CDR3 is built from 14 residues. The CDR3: CASSQAGDNQPQHF. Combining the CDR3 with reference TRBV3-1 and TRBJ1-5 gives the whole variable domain DTAVSQTPKYLVTQMGNDKSIKCEQNLGHDTMYWYKQDSKKFLKIMFSYNNKELIINETVPNRFSPKSPDKAHLNLHINSLELGDSAVYFCASSQAGDNQPQHFGDGTRLSIL.

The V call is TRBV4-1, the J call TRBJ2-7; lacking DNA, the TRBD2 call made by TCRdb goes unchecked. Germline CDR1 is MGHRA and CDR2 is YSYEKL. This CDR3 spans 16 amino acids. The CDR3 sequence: CASSQEVAGEVPEQYF.

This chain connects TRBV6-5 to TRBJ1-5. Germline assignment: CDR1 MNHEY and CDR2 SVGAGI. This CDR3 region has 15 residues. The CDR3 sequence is CASSYSEGANQPQHF.

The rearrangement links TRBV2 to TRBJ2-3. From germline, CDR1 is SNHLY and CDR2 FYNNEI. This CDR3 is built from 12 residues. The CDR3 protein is CASSEGTDTQYF.

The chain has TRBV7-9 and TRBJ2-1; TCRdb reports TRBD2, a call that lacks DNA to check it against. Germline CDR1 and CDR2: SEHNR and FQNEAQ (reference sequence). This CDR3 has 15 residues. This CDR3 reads CASSLGAGGHNEQFF.

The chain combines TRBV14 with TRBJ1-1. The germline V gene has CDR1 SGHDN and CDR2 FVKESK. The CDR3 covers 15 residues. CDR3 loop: CASSQDGGRNTEAFF.

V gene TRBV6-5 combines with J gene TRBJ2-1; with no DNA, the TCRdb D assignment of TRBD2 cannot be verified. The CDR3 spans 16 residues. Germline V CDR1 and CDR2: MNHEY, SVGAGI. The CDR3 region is CASSRTTSGSVNEQFF.

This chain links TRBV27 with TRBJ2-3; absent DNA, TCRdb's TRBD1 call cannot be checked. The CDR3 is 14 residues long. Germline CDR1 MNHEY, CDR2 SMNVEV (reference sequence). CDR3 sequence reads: CASRAGGNADTQYF.

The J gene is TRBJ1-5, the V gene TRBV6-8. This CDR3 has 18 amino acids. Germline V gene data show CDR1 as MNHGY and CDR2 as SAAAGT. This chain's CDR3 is CASSYLPWQYYSNQPQHF.

CDR3 region: CASSLEEVPPWEQFF. This sequence joins TRBV13 and TRBJ2-1; TCRdb calls TRBD2, which cannot be checked without DNA. This CDR3 spans 15 amino acids. Germline CDR1 and CDR2: PRHDT and FYEKMQ (reference sequence).

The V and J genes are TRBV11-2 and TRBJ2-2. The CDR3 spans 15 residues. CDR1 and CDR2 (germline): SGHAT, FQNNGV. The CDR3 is CASSLGSVTTGELFF.

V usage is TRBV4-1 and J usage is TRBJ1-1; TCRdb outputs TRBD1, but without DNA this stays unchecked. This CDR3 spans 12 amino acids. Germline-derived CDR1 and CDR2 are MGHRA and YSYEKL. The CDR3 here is CASSQGGVEAFF.

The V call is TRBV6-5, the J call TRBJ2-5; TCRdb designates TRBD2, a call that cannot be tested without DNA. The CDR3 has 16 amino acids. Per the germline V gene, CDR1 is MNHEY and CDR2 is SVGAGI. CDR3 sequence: CASSYGLAGVDETQYF.

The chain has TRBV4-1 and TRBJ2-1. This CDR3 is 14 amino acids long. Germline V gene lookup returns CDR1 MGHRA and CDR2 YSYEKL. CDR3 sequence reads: CASSQESLANEQFF.

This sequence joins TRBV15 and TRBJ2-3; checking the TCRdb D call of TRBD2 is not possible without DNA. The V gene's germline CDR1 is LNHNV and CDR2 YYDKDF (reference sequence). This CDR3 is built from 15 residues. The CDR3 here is CATSSLAGGTDTQYF. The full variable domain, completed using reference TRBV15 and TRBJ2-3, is DAMVIQNPRYQVTQFGKPVTLSCSQTLNHNVMYWYQQKSSQAPKLLFHYYDKDFNNEADTPDNFQSRRPNTSFCFLDIRSPGLGDTAMYLCATSSLAGGTDTQYFGPGTRLTVL.

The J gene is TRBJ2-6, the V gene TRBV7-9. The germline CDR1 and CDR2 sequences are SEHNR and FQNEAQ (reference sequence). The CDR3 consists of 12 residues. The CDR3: CASRAGANVLTF.

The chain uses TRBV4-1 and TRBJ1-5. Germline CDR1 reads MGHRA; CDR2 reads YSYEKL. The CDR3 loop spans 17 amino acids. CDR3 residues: CASSQDLLQVRNQPQHF.

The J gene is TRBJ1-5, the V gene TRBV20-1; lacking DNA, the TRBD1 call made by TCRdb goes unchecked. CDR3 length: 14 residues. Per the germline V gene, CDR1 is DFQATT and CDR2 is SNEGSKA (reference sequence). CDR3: CSANTGAPNQPQHF.

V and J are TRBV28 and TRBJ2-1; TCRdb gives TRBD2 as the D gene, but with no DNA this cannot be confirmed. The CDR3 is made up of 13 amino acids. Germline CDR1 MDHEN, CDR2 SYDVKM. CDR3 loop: CASSFRTINEQFF.

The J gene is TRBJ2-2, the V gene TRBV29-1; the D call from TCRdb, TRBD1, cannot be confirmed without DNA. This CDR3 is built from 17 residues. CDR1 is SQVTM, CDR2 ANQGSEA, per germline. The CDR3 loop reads CSVENPSAQGLDGELFF.